This TCR beta chain was profiled in a study of blood T cells in healthy people across ages. The ends lost 3 bases at V and 6 bases at J; junction bases unmatched: 14. This CDR3 is 18 amino acids long. CDR1 KGHDR and CDR2 SFDVKD come from the germline V gene. Together with a sample-barcoded 5' primer, a J-beta primer mix was included in a second PCR lasting about 7 to 12 cycles. TCRdb called the 5' RACE reads again in MiXCR, with one record for every CDR3 protein. The sample holds about 1.5 million distinct CDR3 sequences, approximately 43% seen once. This clonotype was picked up a small number of times.

The sequenced sample was blood. The TCR was taken from a woman aged 18 to 35 in good health. The rearrangement uses TRBV24-1 and TRBJ2-3, with 10 bases fitting TRBD2. CDR3 nucleotide sequence: TGTGCCACCAGTGATCCTCGGACTAGCGGCCCTGCTTCGGATACGCAGTATTTT. Its protein is CATSDPRTSGPASDTQYF.